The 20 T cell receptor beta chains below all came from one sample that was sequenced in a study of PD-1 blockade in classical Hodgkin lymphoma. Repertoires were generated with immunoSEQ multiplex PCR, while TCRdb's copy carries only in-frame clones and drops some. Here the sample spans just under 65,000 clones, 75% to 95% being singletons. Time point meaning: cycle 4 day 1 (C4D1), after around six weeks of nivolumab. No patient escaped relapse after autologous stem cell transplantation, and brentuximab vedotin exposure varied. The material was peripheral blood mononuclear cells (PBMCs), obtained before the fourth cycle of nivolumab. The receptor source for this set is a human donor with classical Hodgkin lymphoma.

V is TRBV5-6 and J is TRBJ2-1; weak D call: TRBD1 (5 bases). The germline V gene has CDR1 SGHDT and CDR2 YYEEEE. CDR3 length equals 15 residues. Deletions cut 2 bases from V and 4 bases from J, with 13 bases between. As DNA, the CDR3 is TGTGCCAGCAGCTTAAGGGGTGAGATATACAATGAGCAGTTCTTC. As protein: CASSLRGEIYNEQFF.

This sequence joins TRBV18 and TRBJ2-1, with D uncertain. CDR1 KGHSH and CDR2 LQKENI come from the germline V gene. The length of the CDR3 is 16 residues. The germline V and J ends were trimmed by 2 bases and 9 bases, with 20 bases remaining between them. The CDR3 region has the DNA TGTGCCAGCTCACCAAAAGACCAAATCTCTGTAGGTGAGCAGTTCTTC. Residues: CASSPKDQISVGEQFF.

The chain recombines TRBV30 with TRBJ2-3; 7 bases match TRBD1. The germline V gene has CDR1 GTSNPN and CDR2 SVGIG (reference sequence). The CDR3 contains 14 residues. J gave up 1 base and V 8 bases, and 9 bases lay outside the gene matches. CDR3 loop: CAAETGLGTDTQYF. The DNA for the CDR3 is TGTGCCGCCGAGACAGGGCTAGGCACAGATACGCAGTATTTT. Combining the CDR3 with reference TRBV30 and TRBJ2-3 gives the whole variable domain SQTIHQWPATLVQPVGSPLSLECTVEGTSNPNLYWYRQAAGRGLQLLFYSVGIGQISSEVPQNLSASRPQDRQFILSSKKLLLSDSGFYLCAAETGLGTDTQYFGPGTRLTVL.

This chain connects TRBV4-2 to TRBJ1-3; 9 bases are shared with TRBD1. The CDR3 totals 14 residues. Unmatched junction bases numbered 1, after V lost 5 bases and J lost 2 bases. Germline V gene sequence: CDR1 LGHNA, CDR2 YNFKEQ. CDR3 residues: CASSYRGPGNTIYF. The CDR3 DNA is TGTGCCAGCAGCTACAGGGGGCCTGGAAACACCATATATTTT.

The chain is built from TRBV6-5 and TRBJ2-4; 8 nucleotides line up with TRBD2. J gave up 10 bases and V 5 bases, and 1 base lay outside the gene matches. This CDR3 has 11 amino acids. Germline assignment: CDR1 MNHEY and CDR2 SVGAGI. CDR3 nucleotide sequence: TGTGCCAGCAGTACTAGCGGAATTCAGTACTTC. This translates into CASSTSGIQYF.

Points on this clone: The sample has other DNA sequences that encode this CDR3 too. This CDR3 is CASSLVAGNYGYTF. CDR3 sequence (DNA): TGCGCCAGCAGCTTGGTTGCAGGGAACTATGGCTACACCTTC. This chain connects TRBV5-1 to TRBJ1-2, with a weak D call TRBD1 (5 bases). V gave up 0 bases and J gave up 2 bases, with 8 bases separating them. CDR1 is SGHRS, CDR2 YFSETQ, per germline. There are 14 residues in the CDR3.

The DNA of the CDR3 is TGCAGCGTTGAAGAAGGCAGGGGTGACTACGAGCAGTACTTC. It translates to CSVEEGRGDYEQYF. The chain has TRBV29-1 and TRBJ2-7, with TRBD1 as a possible D gene (6 bases). This CDR3 region has 14 residues. Germline V gene sequence: CDR1 SQVTM, CDR2 ANQGSEA. Trimming took off 0 bases at V and 3 bases at J, with 12 bases between the two ends.

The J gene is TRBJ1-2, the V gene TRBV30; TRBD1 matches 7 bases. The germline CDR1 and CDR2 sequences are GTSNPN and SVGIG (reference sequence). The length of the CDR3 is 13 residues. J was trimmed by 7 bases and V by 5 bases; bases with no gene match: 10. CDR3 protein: CAWGPDREGGYTF. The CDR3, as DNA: TGTGCCTGGGGGCCTGACAGGGAAGGTGGCTACACCTTC.

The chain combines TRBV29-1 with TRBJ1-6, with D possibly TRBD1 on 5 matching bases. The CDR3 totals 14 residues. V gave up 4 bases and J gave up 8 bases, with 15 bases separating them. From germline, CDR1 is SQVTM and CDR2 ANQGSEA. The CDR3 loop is CSVAGPGEDSPLHF. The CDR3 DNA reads TGCAGCGTTGCGGGGCCGGGGGAGGATTCACCCCTCCACTTT.

The CDR3 is CASSLLPGQGAGTQYF. The DNA for the CDR3 is TGCGCCAGCAGCTTGTTACCGGGACAGGGGGCAGGTACCCAGTACTTC. The J gene is TRBJ2-5, the V gene TRBV5-1, with 12 bases fitting TRBD1. Germline CDR1 and CDR2: SGHRS and YFSETQ. The CDR3 is 16 amino acids. The V segment lost 1 base and the J segment 8 bases; nucleotides outside the gene matches: 9.

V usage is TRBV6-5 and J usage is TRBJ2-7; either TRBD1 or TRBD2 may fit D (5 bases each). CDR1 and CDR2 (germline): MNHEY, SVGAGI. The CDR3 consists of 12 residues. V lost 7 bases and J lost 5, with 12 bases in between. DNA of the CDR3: TGTGCCAGCATATCGGGGCTCAACGAGCAGTACTTC. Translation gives CASISGLNEQYF.

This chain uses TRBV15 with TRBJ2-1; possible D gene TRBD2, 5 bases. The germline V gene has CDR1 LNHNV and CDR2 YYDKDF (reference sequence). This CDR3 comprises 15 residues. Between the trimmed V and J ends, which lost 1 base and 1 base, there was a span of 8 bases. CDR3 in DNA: TGTGCCACCAGCAGAGGACGGGGTTCCTACAATGAGCAGTTCTTC. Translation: CATSRGRGSYNEQFF.

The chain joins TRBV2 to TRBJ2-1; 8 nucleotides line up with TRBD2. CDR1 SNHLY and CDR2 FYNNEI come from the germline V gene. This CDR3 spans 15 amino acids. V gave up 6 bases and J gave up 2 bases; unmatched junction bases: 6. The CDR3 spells CASRGAGAAYNEQFF. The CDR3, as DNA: TGTGCCAGCAGGGGAGCGGGGGCCGCCTACAATGAGCAGTTCTTC.

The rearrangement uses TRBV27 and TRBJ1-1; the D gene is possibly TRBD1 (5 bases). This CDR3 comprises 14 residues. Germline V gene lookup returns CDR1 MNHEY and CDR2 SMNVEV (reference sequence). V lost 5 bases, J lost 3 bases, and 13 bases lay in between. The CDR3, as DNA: TGTGCCAGCAGTCCCACCAGGGAGGACACTGAAGCTTTCTTT. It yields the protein CASSPTREDTEAFF.

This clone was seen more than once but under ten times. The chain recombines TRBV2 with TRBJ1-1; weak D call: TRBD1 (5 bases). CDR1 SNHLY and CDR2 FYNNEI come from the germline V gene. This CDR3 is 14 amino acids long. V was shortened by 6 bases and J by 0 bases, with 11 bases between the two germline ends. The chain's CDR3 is CASRTGRLNTEAFF. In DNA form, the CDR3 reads TGTGCCAGCAGAACAGGACGATTGAACACTGAAGCTTTCTTT.

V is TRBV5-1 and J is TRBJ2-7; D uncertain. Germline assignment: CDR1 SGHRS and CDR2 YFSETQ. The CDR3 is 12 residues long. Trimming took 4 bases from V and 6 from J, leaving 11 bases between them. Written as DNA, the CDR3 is TGCGCCAGCAGCGCAACGATGGGCGAGCAGTACTTC. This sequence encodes CASSATMGEQYF.

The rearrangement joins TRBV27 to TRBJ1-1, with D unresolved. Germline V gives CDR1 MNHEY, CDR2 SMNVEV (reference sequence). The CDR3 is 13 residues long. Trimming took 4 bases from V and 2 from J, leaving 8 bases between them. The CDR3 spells CASSSLGNTEAFF. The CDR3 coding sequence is TGTGCCAGCAGTTCTCTCGGCAACACTGAAGCTTTCTTT.

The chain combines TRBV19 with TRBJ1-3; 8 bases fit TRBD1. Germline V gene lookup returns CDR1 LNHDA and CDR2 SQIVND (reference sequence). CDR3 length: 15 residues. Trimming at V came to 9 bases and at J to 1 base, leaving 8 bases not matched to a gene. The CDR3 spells CASSPRTGSGNTIYF. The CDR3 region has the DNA TGTGCCAGCTCTCCGAGGACAGGGTCTGGAAACACCATATATTTT.

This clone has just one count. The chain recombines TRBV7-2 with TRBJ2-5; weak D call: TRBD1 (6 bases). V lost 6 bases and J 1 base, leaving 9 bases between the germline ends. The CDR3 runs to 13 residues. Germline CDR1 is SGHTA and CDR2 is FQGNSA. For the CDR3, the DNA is TGTGCCAGCAGAGGACAGCCCCAAGAGACCCAGTACTTC. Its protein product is CASRGQPQETQYF.

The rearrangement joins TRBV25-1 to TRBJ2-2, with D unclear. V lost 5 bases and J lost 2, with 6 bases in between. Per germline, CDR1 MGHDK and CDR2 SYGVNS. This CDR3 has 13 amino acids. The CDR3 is CASSLVNTGELFF. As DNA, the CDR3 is TGTGCCAGCAGTTTGGTTAACACCGGGGAGCTGTTTTTT.